This T cell receptor (beta chain) came from a study of blood T cells in healthy people across ages. In its sample, this clonotype was seen many times. The antigen is not known. The sample providers were healthy Caucasian people from Russia, aged about 6 to 90. The study, taken as a whole, reports: More naive CD4+ cells and higher diversity marked long-lived donors relative to aged donors. CMV status of donors was unknown, possibly confounding expanded clonotype changes.

A second PCR, run for about 6 to 12 cycles, used a sample-barcoded 5' primer plus a J-beta primer mix. TCRdb fed the 5' RACE reads into MiXCR, producing one record per CDR3 protein. Of more than 650,000 distinct CDR3 sequences listed, 22% are singletons. Germline loops: CDR1 MDHEN, CDR2 SYDVKM. The CDR3 loop spans 15 amino acids. With 5 bases removed from V and 3 bases from J, the gap between germline ends came to 13 bases. This clonotype was obtained from a man between 65 and 85 years old in good health. Material for sequencing was blood. The V call is TRBV28, the J call TRBJ1-4; possibly TRBD1 for D (5 bases). This CDR3 reads CASSHRTKANEKLFF. CDR3 sequence (DNA): TGTGCCAGCAGTCACCGGACAAAAGCTAATGAAAAACTGTTTTTT.